Each of the 31 T cell receptor beta chains below was sequenced from the same sample in a study of breast tumors, draining lymph nodes, adjacent tissues. Samples came from axillary lymph nodes draining the breast cancer. MiXCR was run by TCRdb on the multiplex PCR reads, yielding one entry per CDR3 protein. The sample lists about 230,000 distinct CDR3 sequences, approximately 31% occurring once. Source material: axillary lymph node tissue. The receptors shown here come from a female donor with breast cancer. Some clones in this sample may be carry-over from other donors' samples.

This clonotype was recorded many times. The chain carries TRBV12-3 or TRBV12-4 and TRBJ2-2, with 7 positions matching TRBD2. The CDR3 covers 16 residues. V shed 0 bases and J 1 base; nucleotides not matched to a gene: 2. The CDR3 sequence: CASSLAGGGNTGELFF. The CDR3 nucleotides are TGTGCCAGCAGTTTAGCAGGCGGGGGGAACACCGGGGAGCTGTTTTTT.

The genes are TRBV7-2 and TRBJ2-1; 7 nucleotides match TRBD2. Per the germline V gene, CDR1 is SGHTA and CDR2 is FQGNSA. The junction had 5 bases not matched to a gene; V was cut back by 0 bases and J by 12 bases. The CDR3 runs to 13 residues. CDR3 protein: CASSLAGGDTQFF. The CDR3 coding sequence is TGTGCCAGCAGCTTAGCGGGAGGGGATACGCAGTTCTTC.

There are many counts of this clonotype. V is TRBV7-8 and J is TRBJ1-5; D possibly corresponds to TRBD1 (5 bases). Per the germline V gene, CDR1 is SGHVS and CDR2 is FQNEAQ. This CDR3 region has 16 residues. The V gene lost 4 bases and the J gene lost 1 base, with 14 bases spanning the gap. The CDR3 DNA is TGTGCCAGCAGCTCCGGGGGGGGGACCAGCAATCAGCCCCAGCATTTT. Translating it yields CASSSGGGTSNQPQHF.

This clonotype has only a few counts. With a much larger clone just one base away, this may be a read error. The V gene is TRBV9, the J gene TRBJ1-3, with TRBD1 matching 10 bases. The CDR3 runs to 15 residues. From germline, CDR1 is SGDLS and CDR2 YYNGEE. CDR3 residues: CASSPGQGVGNTTYF. CDR3 nucleotides: TGTGCCAGCAGCCCCGGACAGGGGGTGGGAAACACCACATATTTT.

To note about this clonotype: This may come from a read error, since a much larger clone is one base off. The V gene is TRBV11-3, the J gene TRBJ2-1, with 8 bases lining up with TRBD2. The CDR3 sequence is 13 residues long. Trimming took 3 bases from V and 9 from J; bases not matched to a gene: 4. Germline values: CDR1 SGHNT, CDR2 YENEEA. The CDR3 DNA sequence: TGTGCCAGCAGCTTCAGCGGGAGACCTGAGCAGTTCTTC. It yields the protein CASSFSGRPEQFF.

This clonotype was recorded at least ten times. The chain recombines TRBV10-3 with TRBJ2-5; TRBD1 matches at 10 bases. V shed 10 bases, J shed 5 bases, and the junction held 4 bases outside the gene matches. Germline V gene sequence: CDR1 ENHRY, CDR2 SYGVKD. The CDR3 is 12 residues long. CDR3: CATSGQGETQYF. In DNA, the CDR3 is TGTGCCACTTCGGGACAGGGGGAGACCCAGTACTTC.

This clonotype was found many times. The chain recombines TRBV5-4 with TRBJ2-3; D possibly matches TRBD1 or TRBD2 (6 bases each). V shed 2 bases and J shed 0 bases, with 22 bases lying between them. Germline V gene data show CDR1 as SGHNT and CDR2 as YYREEE (reference sequence). The CDR3 loop spans 19 amino acids. The CDR3 is CASSFYVGGWDTSTDTQYF. CDR3 in DNA: TGTGCCAGCAGCTTTTACGTCGGGGGATGGGACACCAGCACAGATACGCAGTATTTT. The variable domain in full, completed from reference TRBV5-4 and TRBJ2-3, reads ETGVTQSPTHLIKTRGQQVTLRCSSQSGHNTVSWYQQALGQGPQFIFQYYREEENGRGNFPPRFSGLQFPNYSSELNVNALELDDSALYLCASSFYVGGWDTSTDTQYFGPGTRLTVL.

On this clonotype itself: With a much larger clone just one base away, this may be a read error. This sequence joins TRBV20-1 and TRBJ2-6; D is possibly TRBD1 (5 bases). Germline CDR1 and CDR2: DFQATT and SNEGSKA (reference sequence). The CDR3 spans 13 residues. CDR3 sequence: CSAQRFGANALTF. The CDR3, as DNA: TGCAGTGCCCAACGCTTTGGGGCCAACGCCCTGACTTTC.

The chain recombines TRBV7-3 with TRBJ2-6, with TRBD1 matching 8 bases. The CDR3 sequence is 11 residues long. With V trimmed by 6 bases and J by 13 bases, 2 bases remained unmatched. CDR1 SGHTA and CDR2 FQGTGA come from the germline V gene. CDR3 nucleotide sequence: TGTGCCAGCAGTAGGACAGGGGTCCTGACTTTC. Its translation is CASSRTGVLTF.

This clonotype came up many times. This chain links TRBV7-2 with TRBJ2-1; no clear D. Deletions cut 1 base from V and 2 bases from J, with 9 bases between. Germline-derived CDR1 and CDR2 are SGHTA and FQGNSA. This CDR3 contains 15 residues. The DNA for the CDR3 is TGTGCCAGCAGCTTAGTCCGCGGCGCCTACAATGAGCAGTTCTTC. It specifies CASSLVRGAYNEQFF.

This clonotype was seen ten or more times. The junction shows a germline mismatch at one end, possibly a read error. The chain has TRBV19 and TRBJ1-6; 12 bases map to TRBD1. Per the germline V gene, CDR1 is LNHDA and CDR2 is SQIVND (reference sequence). The CDR3 sequence is 14 residues long. The DNA of the CDR3 is TGTGCCACAAGTGGGACAGGGGGCAATTCACCCCCCCACTTT. Translated: CATSGTGGNSPPHF.

J is TRBJ2-3 and V is TRBV29-1, with 8 bases that match TRBD1. The CDR3 consists of 13 residues. The germline V gene encodes CDR1 SQVTM and CDR2 ANQGSEA. Trimming cost V 7 bases and J 4 bases; bases outside gene matches: 7. The CDR3 DNA reads as TGCAGCGACCCAGGGGGCGCGGCAGATACGCAGTATTTT. It encodes CSDPGGAADTQYF.

This clonotype showed up many times. The chain employs TRBV19 and TRBJ2-1, with D perhaps TRBD1 (6 bases). Germline assignment: CDR1 LNHDA and CDR2 SQIVND (reference sequence). The CDR3 extends over 15 amino acids. V gave up 3 bases and J gave up 1 base, with 10 bases separating them. For the CDR3, the DNA is TGTGCCAGTAGTATGGACAGTGGGTCCTACAATGAGCAGTTCTTC. It yields the protein CASSMDSGSYNEQFF.

This clonotype was detected many times. CDR3 protein: CSARDLNRDRDIQYF. In DNA form, the CDR3 reads TGCAGTGCTAGAGATCTTAATAGGGACAGAGACATTCAGTACTTC. The V gene is TRBV20-1, the J gene TRBJ2-4; TRBD1 matches at 7 bases. This CDR3 is built from 15 residues. The V gene end was trimmed by 0 bases and the J gene end by 8 bases; junction bases not matched to a gene: 10. Per the germline V gene, CDR1 is DFQATT and CDR2 is SNEGSKA (reference sequence).

The V call is TRBV18, the J call TRBJ2-1, with TRBD2 identical over 7 bases. V was pared by 2 bases and J by 4 bases, with 5 bases of the junction left unmatched. The CDR3 totals 15 residues. From germline, CDR1 is KGHSH and CDR2 LQKENI. The CDR3 sequence: CASSPTSDPYNEQFF. CDR3 DNA: TGTGCCAGCTCACCAACTAGCGACCCATACAATGAGCAGTTCTTC.

This clonotype appeared a single time. The CDR3 DNA is TGTGCTAGTGGTCACGGACAGGTCAACAATGAGCAGTTCTTC. It is translated as CASGHGQVNNEQFF. The chain employs TRBV12-5 and TRBJ2-1, with 7 positions matching TRBD1. The CDR3 contains 14 residues. Germline V CDR1 and CDR2: LGHNT, FRNRAP. Trimming removed 5 bases from V and 5 bases from J; junction bases left unmatched: 6.

The table lists this clonotype with many counts. This CDR3 fails to terminate in the conserved phenylalanine or tryptophan, so it likely reflects a read error. V usage is TRBV9 and J usage is TRBJ2-2; 10 bases fit TRBD2. V shed 0 bases and J 0 bases; nucleotides not matched to a gene: 5. The CDR3 contains 18 residues. Germline V gives CDR1 SGDLS, CDR2 YYNGEE. CDR3 region: CASSVASGGPTNTGELFL. Here the CDR3 DNA reads TGTGCCAGCAGCGTAGCTAGCGGGGGTCCAACGAACACCGGGGAGCTGTTTCTT.

Turning to this clonotype: A much larger clone sits a single nucleotide away, making a read error possible. The chain has TRBV18 and TRBJ2-2; 9 positions agree with TRBD1. The CDR3 has 15 amino acids. Germline CDR1 and CDR2: KGHSH and LQKENI. CDR3 in amino acids: CANSPGQGMTGELFF. CDR3 in DNA: TGTGCCAACTCACCAGGACAGGGGATGACCGGGGAGCTGTTTTTT.

This clonotype has more than one count but fewer than ten. The chain uses TRBV20-1 and TRBJ1-1; 7 bases are a match to TRBD1. Germline V lookup: CDR1 DFQATT, CDR2 SNEGSKA (reference sequence). The CDR3 spans 14 residues. V trimming: 2 bases; J trimming: 4 bases; junction bases outside the gene matches: 7. This CDR3 is CSARIQAGGTEAFF. In DNA form, the CDR3 reads TGCAGTGCTAGAATCCAGGCAGGGGGCACTGAAGCTTTCTTT.

The chain employs TRBV6-5 and TRBJ1-1; D remains ambiguous. The CDR3 runs to 14 residues. Trimming took off 5 bases at V and 11 bases at J, with 21 bases between the two ends. The germline CDR1 and CDR2 sequences are MNHEY and SVGAGI. The CDR3 DNA reads as TGTGCCAGCAGTAACGATGGACGGGCCTTTGGGGCTTTCTTT. Translating it yields CASSNDGRAFGAFF.

This clonotype was found many times. This chain links TRBV12-5 with TRBJ2-1, with a tentative D call TRBD2 (7 bases). V dropped 1 base and J dropped 7 bases, with 14 bases sitting between them. The germline gives CDR1 LGHNT, CDR2 FRNRAP. CDR3 length: 15 residues. CDR3 in amino acids: CASGLEGGGPNEQFF. The CDR3 coding sequence is TGTGCTAGTGGTTTGGAGGGGGGAGGGCCGAATGAGCAGTTCTTC.

This clonotype was recorded many times. The V and J genes are TRBV3-1 and TRBJ2-3; TRBD2 is a possible D gene (5 bases). The germline V and J ends were trimmed by 2 bases and 3 bases, with 12 bases remaining between them. Per germline, CDR1 LGHDT and CDR2 YNNKEL (reference sequence). There are 15 residues in the CDR3. CDR3 sequence reads: CASSQTAGETDTQYF. The CDR3 region has the DNA TGTGCCAGCAGCCAAACGGCGGGTGAAACAGATACGCAGTATTTT.

This clonotype appeared many times. The gene calls are TRBV30 and TRBJ2-2; possible D gene TRBD2, 5 bases. CDR3 length: 18 residues. Germline V lookup: CDR1 GTSNPN, CDR2 SVGIG (reference sequence). Trimming took off 1 base at V and 1 base at J, with 19 bases between the two ends. The CDR3 sequence: CAWSGRAVGGGNTGELFF. The DNA of the CDR3 is TGTGCCTGGAGTGGTCGGGCGGTAGGAGGTGGGAACACCGGGGAGCTGTTTTTT.

This clonotype was observed a few times. The chain uses TRBV2 and TRBJ2-1; D uncertain. The CDR3 totals 15 residues. From germline, CDR1 is SNHLY and CDR2 FYNNEI. The CDR3 region is CASLLGASSYNEQFF. CDR3 nucleotides: TGTGCTAGCCTTCTAGGAGCCAGCTCCTACAATGAGCAGTTCTTC.

V is TRBV7-9 and J is TRBJ2-5; possible D gene TRBD1, 8 bases. Trimming stripped 4 bases from V and 5 bases from J, with 17 bases between. CDR1 and CDR2 (germline): SEHNR, FQNEAQ (reference sequence). This CDR3 region has 15 residues. The DNA for the CDR3 is TGTGCCAGCAGCTCAACAGGGGGGGTTGGGGAGACCCAGTACTTC. It is translated as CASSSTGGVGETQYF. Based on the CDR3 plus reference TRBV7-9 and TRBJ2-5, the full variable domain is DTGVSQNPRHKITKRGQNVTFRCDPISEHNRLYWYRQTLGQGPEFLTYFQNEAQLEKSRLLSDRFSAERPKGSFSTLEIQRTEQGDSAMYLCASSSTGGVGETQYFGPGTRLLVL.

This clonotype was counted at least ten times. The chain carries TRBV15 and TRBJ2-5; 8 positions match TRBD1. V lost 5 bases, J lost 5 bases, and 4 bases stayed unmatched. CDR3 size: 13 residues. Germline V gives CDR1 LNHNV, CDR2 YYDKDF (reference sequence). DNA for the CDR3: TGTGCCACCAGCGTGGACAGGGTCGAGACCCAGTACTTC. Translating it yields CATSVDRVETQYF.

This clonotype was recorded many times. The chain uses TRBV28 and TRBJ1-6, with D perhaps TRBD1 (6 bases). Germline V gives CDR1 MDHEN, CDR2 SYDVKM. V was trimmed by 7 bases and J by 7 bases, leaving 17 bases between them. This CDR3 is 15 amino acids long. The CDR3: CASKSRGGPNSPLHF. In nucleotides, the CDR3 is TGTGCCAGCAAGTCCAGGGGCGGGCCCAATTCACCCCTCCACTTT.

This clonotype was detected many times. This rearrangement joins TRBV30 to TRBJ1-4, with no clear D. The CDR3 extends over 12 amino acids. Germline V gene data show CDR1 as GTSNPN and CDR2 as SVGIG (reference sequence). V was cut by 3 bases and J by 4 bases, with 6 bases left in between. The CDR3 reads CAWRANNEKLFF. As DNA, the CDR3 is TGTGCCTGGAGGGCGAATAATGAAAAACTGTTTTTT.

This clonotype was observed at least ten times. The gene calls are TRBV27 and TRBJ2-7; D gene unclear. Trimming took off 4 bases at V and 0 bases at J, with 13 bases between the two ends. The CDR3 length is 15 residues. Germline assignment: CDR1 MNHEY and CDR2 SMNVEV (reference sequence). In nucleotides, the CDR3 is TGTGCCAGCAGTTCAGACTTCCGAGCCTCCTACGAGCAGTACTTC. This gives the protein CASSSDFRASYEQYF.

As for this clonotype: The conserved phenylalanine or tryptophan is not found at the CDR3 terminus, so this likely reflects a read error. The genes are TRBV7-2 and TRBJ2-1; D is perhaps TRBD1 (6 bases). CDR1 is SGHTA, CDR2 FQGNSA, per germline. The CDR3 is made up of 14 amino acids. Trimming stripped 3 bases from V and 4 bases from J, with 10 bases between. The CDR3 reads CASSFPGQYNEQFL. In nucleotides, the CDR3 is TGTGCCAGCAGCTTCCCAGGACAGTACAATGAGCAGTTCCTC.

This clonotype has ten or more counts. A single base separates this from a much larger clone, so it may be a read error. The chain has TRBV20-1 and TRBJ2-5; possibly TRBD1 or TRBD2 for D (5 bases each). CDR1 and CDR2 from the germline V gene are DFQATT and SNEGSKA (reference sequence). The CDR3 has 17 residues. Trimming cost V 0 bases and J 3 bases, with 20 bases left between them. The DNA for the CDR3 is TGCAGTGCTAGAGATCTTGGCACGGGACCGGTCGAAGAGACCCAGTACTTC. Translating gives CSARDLGTGPVEETQYF.